The 16 T cell receptor beta chains below come from one sample, sequenced in a study of spatial heterogeneity in lung cancer (dated by TCRdb to between 2017 and 2020). The library relied on 5' RACE. Sequencing was carried out with a NextSeq 500. The public reads were quality trimmed at Q25 with fastp and then assembled into clones with MiXCR by TCRdb, keeping productive beta chains. Rows matching on CDR3 protein sequence are summarized as one entry with the most common DNA and genes. The sample records 40,000 to 55,000 distinct CDR3 sequences, roughly 13% of which are singletons. The top ten constitute 50% to 65% of the sample. What this sample's time point label stands for: sample taken at primary tumor resection. For TCR sequencing, whole RNA was extracted from tumor and nontumor lung tissue, or from cryopreserved PBMC samples, and no cell sorting was done. The material was PBMCs, obtained at surgery. The origin of the receptors is a male donor with early-stage non-small cell lung cancer.

This clonotype was seen a handful of times. This chain joins TRBV20-1 and TRBJ2-2; D may be TRBD2 (6 bases). The CDR3 has 16 residues. V lost 3 bases and J lost 7, with 21 bases in between. Germline lookup yields CDR1 DFQATT and CDR2 SNEGSKA (reference sequence). The DNA of the CDR3 is TGCAGTGCTAGGGCACCTGCCCGGGGGTTGGGCGGGGAGCTGTTTTTT. It is translated as CSARAPARGLGGELFF.

The rearrangement links TRBV7-2 to TRBJ1-1; no clear D gene. V gave up 2 bases and J gave up 8 bases, with 12 bases separating them. The CDR3 contains 13 residues. The germline V gene encodes CDR1 SGHTA and CDR2 FQGNSA. The CDR3 region has the DNA TGTGCCAGCAGCTTAATTGGGGAGGCCGAAGCTTTCTTT. Translating it yields CASSLIGEAEAFF.

This clonotype was observed a single time. The rearrangement uses TRBV12-3 or TRBV12-4 and TRBJ2-3; D is perhaps TRBD2 (6 bases). This CDR3 has 15 amino acids. The V end was cut by 5 bases, the J end by 0 bases, with 12 bases between. CDR3 protein: CASSPGLTSTDTQYF. As DNA, the CDR3 is TGTGCCAGCAGTCCGGGACTTACTAGCACAGATACGCAGTATTTT.

This clonotype was counted only a few times. This chain connects TRBV2 to TRBJ1-5; 7 nucleotides align to TRBD1. The germline V gene encodes CDR1 SNHLY and CDR2 FYNNEI. The V gene end was trimmed by 4 bases and the J gene end by 0 bases; junction bases not matched to a gene: 9. CDR3 size: 17 residues. The CDR3 protein is CASSGMPGGDSNQPQHF. CDR3 in DNA: TGTGCCAGCAGTGGTATGCCAGGGGGTGATAGCAATCAGCCCCAGCATTTT.

This clonotype was found many times. The J gene is TRBJ1-1, the V gene TRBV28; 8 bases agree with TRBD1. V lost 4 bases to trimming and J lost 3 bases; unmatched junction nucleotides: 7. Germline CDR1 and CDR2: MDHEN and SYDVKM. The CDR3 is 15 amino acids. CDR3 in DNA: TGTGCCAGCAGTTACCAGGGGGCGGGGTACACTGAAGCTTTCTTT. As protein: CASSYQGAGYTEAFF.

This clonotype occurred many times. In DNA, the CDR3 is TGTGCCAGCAGCTTAGGACGCCGCCCAGAGACCCAGTACTTC. Its protein product is CASSLGRRPETQYF. The chain is built from TRBV7-8 and TRBJ2-5; D remains unclear. Germline CDR1 is SGHVS and CDR2 is FQNEAQ. The CDR3 runs 14 residues. V lost 1 base, J lost 4 bases, and 10 bases lay in between.

This chain uses TRBV7-9 with TRBJ2-7; D possibly corresponds to TRBD1 (5 bases). Trimming stripped 4 bases from V and 0 bases from J, with 13 bases between. In germline, CDR1 is SEHNR, CDR2 FQNEAQ (reference sequence). The CDR3 has 15 residues. This CDR3 reads CASSYDSPSSYEQYF. The CDR3 coding sequence is TGTGCCAGCAGCTACGACAGTCCGAGCTCCTACGAGCAGTACTTC. Based on the CDR3 plus reference TRBV7-9 and TRBJ2-7, the full variable domain is DTGVSQNPRHKITKRGQNVTFRCDPISEHNRLYWYRQTLGQGPEFLTYFQNEAQLEKSRLLSDRFSAERPKGSFSTLEIQRTEQGDSAMYLCASSYDSPSSYEQYFGPGTRLTVT.

This clonotype was recorded many times. The chain is built from TRBV10-3 and TRBJ1-2, with 7 positions matching TRBD1. Germline assignment: CDR1 ENHRY and CDR2 SYGVKD. The CDR3 consists of 15 residues. The V gene end was trimmed by 7 bases and the J gene end by 2 bases; junction bases not matched to a gene: 10. CDR3 loop: CAINFSGTENYGYTF. The CDR3 bases are TGTGCCATCAACTTTTCCGGGACAGAGAACTATGGCTACACCTTC.

A few counts support this clonotype. The rearrangement links TRBV24-1 to TRBJ2-3; 10 bases are a match to TRBD2. The CDR3 contains 16 residues. Losses at the gene ends were 3 bases for V and 5 bases for J; bases not matched to a gene: 7. Looked up from germline, CDR1 is KGHDR and CDR2 is SFDVKD. The CDR3 here is CATSDPASGSEDTQYF. In nucleotides, the CDR3 is TGTGCCACCAGTGATCCGGCTAGCGGGAGTGAAGATACGCAGTATTTT.

In its sample, this clonotype was seen many times. The rearrangement uses TRBV3-1 and TRBJ2-1; D remains unclear. The ends were cut back, 8 bases at V and 7 bases at J, with 12 bases in the middle. Germline loops: CDR1 LGHDT, CDR2 YNNKEL (reference sequence). The CDR3 spans 12 residues. CDR3 in amino acids: CASSGVGNEQFF. DNA of the CDR3: TGTGCCAGCTCCGGAGTAGGGAATGAGCAGTTCTTC.

This chain links TRBV29-1 with TRBJ1-1; D perhaps matches TRBD1 (6 bases). V was clipped by 7 bases and J by 0 bases, with 15 bases between them. Germline V gives CDR1 SQVTM, CDR2 ANQGSEA. There are 14 residues in the CDR3. The CDR3 nucleotides are TGCAGCGCTGACAGGAAGGGTGTGAACACTGAAGCTTTCTTT. Amino acids: CSADRKGVNTEAFF.

This clonotype was seen ten or more times. The chain uses TRBV5-1 and TRBJ2-1, with 9 bases matching TRBD2. From germline, CDR1 is SGHRS and CDR2 YFSETQ. The junction had 9 bases not matched to a gene; V was cut back by 2 bases and J by 0 bases. This CDR3 is 18 amino acids long. CDR3 sequence (DNA): TGCGCCAGCAGCTTTCGCGCTAGCGGGGCCGGCTCCTACAATGAGCAGTTCTTC. It specifies CASSFRASGAGSYNEQFF.

V gene TRBV9 combines with J gene TRBJ2-3; TRBD2 matches 7 bases. The ends lost 3 bases at V and 4 bases at J; junction bases unmatched: 11. The CDR3 has 16 amino acids. CDR1 SGDLS and CDR2 YYNGEE come from the germline V gene. CDR3 sequence: CASSGGGGGGADTQYF. In DNA, the CDR3 is TGTGCCAGCAGCGGAGGAGGCGGGGGAGGAGCAGATACGCAGTATTTT.

This clonotype was found a few times. The gene calls are TRBV19 and TRBJ2-1, with 9 nucleotides matching TRBD2. This CDR3 region has 15 residues. J lost 4 bases, V lost 7 bases, and 8 bases had no gene match. CDR1 is LNHDA, CDR2 SQIVND, per germline (reference sequence). The CDR3 DNA reads TGTGCCAGTATAACCAAAGCGGGAGGATACAATGAGCAGTTCTTC. Its translation: CASITKAGGYNEQFF.

The V and J genes are TRBV5-1 and TRBJ2-2; 8 nucleotides agree with TRBD2. This CDR3 contains 16 residues. The germline V gene has CDR1 SGHRS and CDR2 YFSETQ. J gave up 6 bases and V 0 bases, and 7 bases lay outside the gene matches. CDR3: CASSLAGSGRAGELFF. CDR3 DNA: TGCGCCAGCAGCTTGGCCGGAAGCGGGAGAGCCGGGGAGCTGTTTTTT.

This clonotype was picked up a small number of times. The chain employs TRBV20-1 and TRBJ2-7, with D possibly being TRBD1 (5 bases). Between the trimmed V and J ends, which lost 0 bases and 6 bases, there was a span of 15 bases. Germline assignment: CDR1 DFQATT and CDR2 SNEGSKA (reference sequence). This CDR3 has 14 amino acids. The CDR3 loop reads CSARDGRVATEQYF. In nucleotides, the CDR3 is TGCAGTGCTAGAGATGGCAGGGTCGCTACCGAGCAGTACTTC.